Following are 25 T cell receptor beta chains from one sample sequenced in a study of blood T cells in healthy people across ages. A second PCR, run for roughly 7 to 11 cycles, used a sample-barcoded 5' primer plus a J-beta primer mix. TCRdb reprocessed the 5' RACE reads with MiXCR, giving one entry per CDR3 protein. The table includes about 380,000 distinct CDR3 sequences, approximately 52% detected once. The sequencing sample was made of blood. These receptors were obtained from a man in his 60s in good health.

The chain recombines TRBV20-1 with TRBJ2-3; D perhaps matches TRBD2 (6 bases). The CDR3 loop spans 15 amino acids. Germline CDR1 DFQATT, CDR2 SNEGSKA (reference sequence). Trimming shortened V by 2 bases and J by 2 bases, and 14 bases separated the two germline ends. The CDR3 here is CSARWGETITDTQYF. CDR3 coding DNA: TGCAGTGCTAGATGGGGGGAGACAATCACAGATACGCAGTATTTT.

The chain uses TRBV7-2 and TRBJ1-2; D remains ambiguous. The CDR3 runs to 13 residues. Germline V gene data show CDR1 as SGHTA and CDR2 as FQGNSA. With 4 bases removed from V and 10 bases from J, the gap between germline ends came to 16 bases. CDR3 coding DNA: TGTGCCAGCAGCTCTTACGTCGATCCTAACTACACCTTC. It encodes CASSSYVDPNYTF.

The V and J genes are TRBV3-1 and TRBJ1-2; 11 positions match TRBD1. With 1 base clipped from V and 6 bases from J, the junction kept 7 bases outside the gene matches. The length of the CDR3 is 16 residues. CDR1 LGHDT and CDR2 YNNKEL come from the germline V gene (reference sequence). In DNA form, the CDR3 reads TGTGCCAGCAGCCAAGGTGGGACAGGGGGATTGGATGGCTACACCTTC. This encodes CASSQGGTGGLDGYTF.

This clonotype has at least ten counts. The chain is built from TRBV2 and TRBJ1-2; tentatively, D is TRBD1 (5 bases). This CDR3 is built from 12 residues. Germline values: CDR1 SNHLY, CDR2 FYNNEI. V lost 7 bases to trimming and J lost 4 bases, with 10 bases between them. As DNA, the CDR3 is TGTGCCAGCAAATCGACAGTCTATGGCTACACCTTC. Protein sequence: CASKSTVYGYTF.

This clonotype appeared once. The chain links TRBV6-5 to TRBJ2-5, with TRBD2 matching 13 bases. Losses at the gene ends were 6 bases for V and 3 bases for J; bases not matched to a gene: 4. Germline V gene data show CDR1 as MNHEY and CDR2 as SVGAGI. CDR3 length equals 15 residues. The CDR3 sequence is CASRSTSGGEETQYF. The CDR3 DNA reads TGTGCCAGCAGGTCAACTAGCGGGGGGGAAGAGACCCAGTACTTC.

The chain links TRBV30 to TRBJ2-6; D ambiguous. Germline V lookup: CDR1 GTSNPN, CDR2 SVGIG (reference sequence). CDR3 size: 12 residues. The V end lost 5 bases, the J end lost 6 bases, and 8 bases lay between the germline ends. CDR3 nucleotides: TGTGCCTGGGGGATGGAGGCCAACGTCCTGACTTTC. This encodes CAWGMEANVLTF.

In this sample, this clonotype turned up once. The V gene is TRBV10-2, the J gene TRBJ2-5, with 14 nucleotides matching TRBD2. From germline, CDR1 is WSHSY and CDR2 SAAADI. This CDR3 region has 18 residues. V lost 2 bases to trimming and J lost 4 bases; unmatched junction nucleotides: 9. The CDR3 loop reads CASSERRTSGRFTETQYF. CDR3 coding DNA: TGCGCCAGCAGTGAGAGACGGACTAGCGGGAGGTTCACAGAGACCCAGTACTTC.

This clonotype showed up just once. The rearrangement joins TRBV9 to TRBJ2-3, with D hard to call. This CDR3 spans 12 amino acids. In germline, CDR1 is SGDLS, CDR2 YYNGEE. Trimming cost V 1 base and J 6 bases, with 6 bases left between them. CDR3 loop: CASSVQFDTQYF. As DNA, the CDR3 is TGTGCCAGCAGCGTACAGTTTGATACGCAGTATTTT.

The genes are TRBV6-2 or TRBV6-3 and TRBJ1-6; the match to TRBD1 covers 7 bases. This CDR3 comprises 16 residues. Germline trimming cut 4 bases from V and 8 bases from J; bases unmatched to any gene: 11. CDR1 is MNHEY and CDR2 is SVGEGT in the germline V gene. The CDR3 sequence: CASSWTLGQEDSPLHF. CDR3 in DNA: TGTGCCAGCAGTTGGACCCTTGGACAGGAAGATTCACCCCTCCACTTT.

The rearrangement joins TRBV12-3 or TRBV12-4 to TRBJ2-7, with D maybe TRBD2 (5 bases). Trimming cost V 5 bases and J 6 bases, with 11 bases left between them. The length of the CDR3 is 12 residues. The CDR3 loop reads CASSPRVGEQYF. Here the CDR3 DNA reads TGTGCCAGCAGTCCGAGGGTTGGCGAGCAGTACTTC.

The CDR3 loop is CASSPNGGSYNEQFF. In DNA form, the CDR3 reads TGTGCCAGCAGCCCCAACGGGGGCTCCTACAATGAGCAGTTCTTC. V gene TRBV6-5 combines with J gene TRBJ2-1, with a weak D call TRBD2 (6 bases). The CDR3 sequence is 15 residues long. The V gene's germline CDR1 is MNHEY and CDR2 SVGAGI. V lost 6 bases and J 0 bases, leaving 12 bases between the germline ends.

The chain recombines TRBV2 with TRBJ1-6, with TRBD1 matching 9 bases. This CDR3 region has 14 residues. Germline-derived CDR1 and CDR2 are SNHLY and FYNNEI. The V and J ends lost 6 bases and 7 bases, in that order; junction bases with no gene match: 4. The CDR3, as DNA: TGTGCCAGCAGCGTAACAGGGGGCAATTCACCCCTCCACTTT. Protein: CASSVTGGNSPLHF.

Worth noting for this clonotype: The conserved phenylalanine or tryptophan is not found at the CDR3 terminus, so this likely reflects a read error. The chain combines TRBV7-9 with TRBJ2-1; D is perhaps TRBD1 (6 bases). The V and J ends lost 7 bases and 5 bases respectively, with 15 bases between them. Looked up from germline, CDR1 is SEHNR and CDR2 is FQNEAQ (reference sequence). This CDR3 spans 14 amino acids. The DNA for the CDR3 is TGTGCCAGCATGGTCGGGTCAGGGGACAATGAGCAGTTCACC. Amino acid sequence: CASMVGSGDNEQFT.

This clonotype was observed once. This chain joins TRBV3-1 and TRBJ2-1; 9 bases map to TRBD1. J lost 7 bases, V lost 0 bases, and 4 bases had no gene match. Germline V gene data show CDR1 as LGHDT and CDR2 as YNNKEL (reference sequence). CDR3 length: 15 amino acids. CDR3 region: CASSQEGQGRNEQFF. The CDR3 DNA reads as TGTGCCAGCAGCCAAGAAGGACAGGGGCGAAATGAGCAGTTCTTC.

This clonotype showed up just a few times. The chain links TRBV13 to TRBJ2-6; the match to TRBD2 covers 7 bases. The length of the CDR3 is 15 residues. Germline values: CDR1 PRHDT, CDR2 FYEKMQ (reference sequence). J gave up 2 bases and V 5 bases, and 3 bases lay outside the gene matches. CDR3 sequence: CASSRRGTGANVLTF. CDR3 nucleotide sequence: TGTGCCAGCAGCCGGCGGGGGACTGGGGCCAACGTCCTGACTTTC.

This clonotype has just a few counts. The chain couples TRBV5-6 to TRBJ2-7, with D perhaps matching TRBD2 (6 bases). Trimming removed 0 bases from V and 0 bases from J, with 10 bases in between. Germline CDR1 is SGHDT and CDR2 is YYEEEE. This CDR3 is built from 15 residues. The CDR3 reads CASSLAGSLSYEQYF. The CDR3 bases are TGTGCCAGCAGCTTGGCCGGGAGCCTCTCCTACGAGCAGTACTTC.

The gene calls are TRBV7-3 and TRBJ2-3, with 9 bases identical to TRBD1. The CDR3 spans 18 residues. Losses at the gene ends were 5 bases for V and 0 bases for J; bases not matched to a gene: 12. Germline V lookup: CDR1 SGHTA, CDR2 FQGTGA. CDR3 sequence reads: CASSAEYRGRKSTDTQYF. The CDR3 DNA follows: TGTGCCAGCAGCGCCGAATACAGGGGGCGAAAAAGCACAGATACGCAGTATTTT.

This clonotype was seen more than once but under ten times. The V and J genes are TRBV29-1 and TRBJ2-7; no definite D call. The germline V gene has CDR1 SQVTM and CDR2 ANQGSEA. This CDR3 is 12 amino acids long. V lost 6 bases to trimming and J lost 0 bases, with 9 bases between them. DNA of the CDR3: TGCAGCGTCCGTCCAAGCTCCTACGAGCAGTACTTC. Translation: CSVRPSSYEQYF.

The chain has TRBV29-1 and TRBJ2-4; 11 bases line up with TRBD1. The assigned J gene may be wrong: the sequence end matches TRBJ2-7 better. The germline V gene has CDR1 SQVTM and CDR2 ANQGSEA. The CDR3 is 14 amino acids. CDR3 region: CSVGGGQGAHEQYF. CDR3 DNA: TGCAGCGTTGGGGGCGGACAGGGGGCCCACGAGCAGTACTTC.

Of note for this clonotype: A much larger clone sits a single nucleotide away, making a read error possible. The gene calls are TRBV5-1 and TRBJ2-1; 8 bases agree with TRBD2. The ends lost 4 bases at V and 10 bases at J; junction bases unmatched: 10. The CDR3 covers 14 residues. The germline CDR1 and CDR2 sequences are SGHRS and YFSETQ. CDR3 residues: CASSRLTSEPEQFF. CDR3 coding DNA: TGCGCCAGCAGCCGTTTGACTAGCGAACCCGAGCAGTTCTTC. Using reference TRBV5-1 and TRBJ2-1 for the parts outside the CDR3, the full variable domain is KAGVTQTPRYLIKTRGQQVTLSCSPISGHRSVSWYQQTPGQGLQFLFEYFSETQRNKGNFPGRFSGRQFSNSRSEMNVSTLELGDSALYLCASSRLTSEPEQFFGPGTRLTVL.

The J gene is TRBJ2-1, the V gene TRBV7-2; 8 bases agree with TRBD1. CDR3 length: 14 amino acids. J gave up 7 bases and V 5 bases, and 7 bases lay outside the gene matches. Germline CDR1 SGHTA, CDR2 FQGNSA. The CDR3 protein is CASSPTGGRNEQFF. CDR3 nucleotide sequence: TGTGCCAGCAGCCCAACAGGGGGGAGGAATGAGCAGTTCTTC.

Written as DNA, the CDR3 is TGTGCCAGCAGTTACGCCGTCCAGGGGGAGACCCAGTACTTC. Translation: CASSYAVQGETQYF. V and J are TRBV6-2 or TRBV6-3 and TRBJ2-5, with D tentatively TRBD1 (6 bases). V was shortened by 2 bases and J by 5 bases, with 12 bases between the two germline ends. The CDR3 length is 14 residues. Germline V lookup: CDR1 MNHEY, CDR2 SVGEGT.

The V gene is TRBV7-9, the J gene TRBJ2-5; D unresolved. The DNA end is a closer match to TRBJ2-7, so the J assignment may be wrong. The CDR3 consists of 11 residues. Germline-derived CDR1 and CDR2 are SEHNR and FQNEAQ (reference sequence). The DNA for the CDR3 is TGTGCCAGCAGCCCGGTGTACGAGCAGTACTTC. Translating it yields CASSPVYEQYF.

In this sample, this clonotype turned up a few times. The CDR3 DNA reads as TGTGCCAGCAGCCCGGGTTTCTCGGATGAGCAGTTCTTC. Its translation is CASSPGFSDEQFF. This chain links TRBV3-1 with TRBJ2-1; D gene uncertain. The CDR3 extends over 13 amino acids. The germline V gene encodes CDR1 LGHDT and CDR2 YNNKEL (reference sequence). Trimming stripped 4 bases from V and 8 bases from J, with 12 bases between.

As for this clonotype: A clone one base away is much larger, so this may be a read error. J is TRBJ2-1 and V is TRBV20-1, with 11 nucleotides matching TRBD2. The CDR3 has 15 amino acids. After removal of 3 bases from V and 8 bases from J, the junction contained 9 bases not matched to a gene. CDR1 is DFQATT, CDR2 SNEGSKA, per germline (reference sequence). CDR3 region: CSARRLAGNYDEQFF. DNA for the CDR3: TGCAGTGCTAGGAGACTAGCGGGAAATTACGATGAGCAGTTCTTC.